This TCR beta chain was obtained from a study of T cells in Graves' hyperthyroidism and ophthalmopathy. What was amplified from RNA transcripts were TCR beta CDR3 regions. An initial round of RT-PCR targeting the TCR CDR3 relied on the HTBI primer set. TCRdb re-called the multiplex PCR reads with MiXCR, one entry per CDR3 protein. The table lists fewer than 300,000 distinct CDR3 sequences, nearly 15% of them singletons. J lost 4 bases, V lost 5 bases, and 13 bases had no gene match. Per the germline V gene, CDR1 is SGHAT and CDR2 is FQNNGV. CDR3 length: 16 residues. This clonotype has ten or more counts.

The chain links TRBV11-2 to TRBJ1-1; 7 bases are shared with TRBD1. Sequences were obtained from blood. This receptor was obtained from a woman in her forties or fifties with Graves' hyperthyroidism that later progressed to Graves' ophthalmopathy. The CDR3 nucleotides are TGTGCCAGCAGCCCGTCTCACAGGGGATTTGGCACTGAAGCTTTCTTT. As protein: CASSPSHRGFGTEAFF. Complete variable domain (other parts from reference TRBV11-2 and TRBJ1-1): EAGVAQSPRYKIIEKRQSVAFWCNPISGHATLYWYQQILGQGPKLLIQFQNNGVVDDSQLPKDRFSAERLKGVDSTLKIQPAKLEDSAVYLCASSPSHRGFGTEAFFGQGTRLTVV.